These 10 T cell receptor beta chains share one sample of origin, sequenced in a study of early T cells in non-severe SARS-CoV-2 infection. TCRdb independently ran MiXCR on the 5' RACE reads; one entry per CDR3 protein. The sample yields about 80,000 distinct CDR3 sequences, over 9.5% seen once. The sequencing sample was made of whole blood. The source is an adult who was a healthcare worker with PCR-confirmed SARS-CoV-2 infection or an uninfected control (not recorded which).

In this sample, this clonotype turned up a few times. The chain carries TRBV30 and TRBJ2-1; D remains ambiguous. The germline V gene has CDR1 GTSNPN and CDR2 SVGIG (reference sequence). The CDR3 loop spans 13 amino acids. The CDR3 sequence is CAWGGGPTAGQFF. The CDR3 DNA reads TGTGCGTGGGGTGGCGGCCCCACCGCCGGGCAGTTCTTC.

This clonotype came up many times. The chain couples TRBV28 to TRBJ1-2; D remains ambiguous. Germline lookup yields CDR1 MDHEN and CDR2 SYDVKM. This CDR3 has 14 amino acids. The V end lost 5 bases, the J end lost 3 bases, and 13 bases lay between the germline ends. CDR3 sequence: CASSIHGHYYGYTF. CDR3 nucleotides: TGTGCCAGCAGTATACATGGCCATTACTATGGCTACACCTTC.

This clonotype was counted a few times. The chain employs TRBV12-3 or TRBV12-4 and TRBJ2-3, with 13 nucleotides matching TRBD2. The ends lost 3 bases at V and 4 bases at J; junction bases unmatched: 4. The CDR3 is 16 residues long. The CDR3 DNA reads TGTGCCAGCAGTTTTCCGGGACTAGCGGGGTCAGATACGCAGTATTTT. Protein sequence: CASSFPGLAGSDTQYF.

This clonotype turned up a few times. V gene TRBV15 combines with J gene TRBJ2-7, with D tentatively TRBD1 or TRBD2 (5 bases each). Germline-derived CDR1 and CDR2 are LNHNV and YYDKDF (reference sequence). This CDR3 contains 12 residues. V lost 4 bases to trimming and J lost 7 bases, with 11 bases between them. For the CDR3, the DNA is TGTGCCACCAGCACCGGGACGGTTGAGCAGTACTTC. This translates into CATSTGTVEQYF.

The genes are TRBV29-1 and TRBJ2-3; D is uncertain. The germline V gene has CDR1 SQVTM and CDR2 ANQGSEA. V was cut by 0 bases and J by 5 bases, with 9 bases left in between. The CDR3 has 13 residues. The CDR3 here is CSVEDLMGDTQYF. The DNA of the CDR3 is TGCAGCGTTGAAGATCTTATGGGAGATACGCAGTATTTT.

In this sample, this clonotype turned up many times. The chain couples TRBV7-9 to TRBJ2-6; D ambiguous. The CDR3 sequence is 14 residues long. Germline CDR1 and CDR2: SEHNR and FQNEAQ (reference sequence). Trimming took off 5 bases at V and 0 bases at J, with 5 bases between the two ends. The CDR3 sequence: CASSQASGANVLTF. The CDR3 coding sequence is TGTGCCAGCAGCCAGGCCTCTGGGGCCAACGTCCTGACTTTC.

This clonotype occurred a few times. This chain uses TRBV20-1 with TRBJ2-3; 11 positions match TRBD1. J gave up 4 bases and V 5 bases, and 5 bases lay outside the gene matches. In germline, CDR1 is DFQATT, CDR2 SNEGSKA (reference sequence). The CDR3 spans 14 residues. The CDR3 nucleotides are TGCAGTGCTGCCGGGACAGGGGGTCCAGATACGCAGTATTTT. It is translated as CSAAGTGGPDTQYF.

The chain employs TRBV7-9 and TRBJ1-4; possibly TRBD1 for D (5 bases). The CDR3 is 15 residues long. CDR1 and CDR2 from the germline V gene are SEHNR and FQNEAQ (reference sequence). V was shortened by 5 bases and J by 5 bases, with 15 bases between the two germline ends. The CDR3 sequence: CASSPVSWGNEKLFF. DNA for the CDR3: TGTGCCAGCAGCCCCGTCTCCTGGGGGAATGAAAAACTGTTTTTT.

This clonotype was observed many times. This chain uses TRBV2 with TRBJ2-1; no reliable D call. The germline V gene encodes CDR1 SNHLY and CDR2 FYNNEI. This CDR3 is built from 14 residues. Trimming shortened V by 2 bases and J by 13 bases, and 18 bases separated the two germline ends. DNA of the CDR3: TGTGCCAGCAGTGAACAAGTCTACTCTTCCAGTCAGTTCTTC. Encoded protein: CASSEQVYSSSQFF. The variable domain in full, completed from reference TRBV2 and TRBJ2-1, reads EPEVTQTPSHQVTQMGQEVILRCVPISNHLYFYWYRQILGQKVEFLVSFYNNEISEKSEIFDDQFSVERPDGSNFTLKIRSTKLEDSAMYFCASSEQVYSSSQFFGPGTRLTVL.

The CDR3 bases are TGCAGTGCTCATCCAGGCCCTCCCGAGGATGAGCAGTTCTTC. It encodes CSAHPGPPEDEQFF. The genes are TRBV20-1 and TRBJ2-1, with D unresolved. Between the trimmed V and J ends, which lost 5 bases and 8 bases, there was a span of 19 bases. The CDR3 spans 14 residues. The germline V gene encodes CDR1 DFQATT and CDR2 SNEGSKA (reference sequence).